This T cell receptor beta chain was profiled in a study of blood T cell repertoires in COVID-19. Cohort placement rested on clinical history that participants reported themselves. In Cohort 3, a recovered donor had either two negative PCRs, clearance, or symptom resolution. The table came from immunoSEQ multiplex PCR; TCRdb's copy has only in-frame clones and leaves some out. The table shows 400,000 or so clones, with around 90% occurring only once. The germline gives CDR1 MNHEY, CDR2 SVGAGI. The germline V and J ends were trimmed by 5 bases and 0 bases, with 8 bases remaining between them. CDR3 length equals 15 residues. This clone came up once.

The chain combines TRBV6-5 with TRBJ1-6; D is ambiguous. The sequenced sample was PBMCs or T cells enriched from blood (not recorded which). This TCR came from a young man who had recovered from COVID-19. CDR3 sequence: CASSSFGSYNSPLHF. DNA of the CDR3: TGTGCCAGCAGTAGTTTCGGCTCCTATAATTCACCCCTCCACTTT.